The present TCR beta chain was sequenced within a study of T-cell reconstitution after alpha-beta-depleted transplantation in children (dated by TCRdb to the mid-2010s). Describing the broader study: The study quantitatively tracked T-cell immune reconstitution after TCRalphabeta/CD19-depleted allogeneic hematopoietic cell transplantation in children using TCR repertoire profiling. Overall study outcomes, separate from this receptor: In some patients, high TCRbeta diversity at day 60 was attributed to recipient T cells and intrathymic progenitors that had survived conditioning. The apparently early recovery of alphabetaT-cell counts about two months after transplant reportedly depended on only several hundred rapidly expanded clones that came from non-depleted graft cells. Over the following months the frequencies of hyperexpanded clones went down, and after one year T-cell counts and TCRbeta diversity were mostly credited to newly produced T cells.

What this sample's treatment or condition label stands for: allogeneic hematopoietic cell transplantation with graft depleted of TCRalphabeta T cells and CD19 B cells. The children who served as transplant recipients had been given grafts of TCRalphabeta/CD19-depleted allogeneic hematopoietic cells. V sheds 8 bases and J sheds 4 bases, leaving 18 bases between their ends. The CDR3 starts with the cysteine, ends with the phenylalanine, and has 14 residues. The sequence is cut down to CDR3 DNA, 42 bases in frame from base 1. The table lists this clonotype with many counts. The antigen this receptor binds is unknown. No base qualities exist here, and no much larger clone lies one base off it. Preparation of the library involved PCR. For sequencing, an Illumina HiSeq 2500 was employed. TCR library preparation used molecular barcoding, with unique molecular identifiers applied to normalize quantification of the TCRbeta repertoire. Using fastp at Q25 and MiXCR, TCRdb reprocessed the public reads and kept productive beta chains. Each CDR3 protein appears once, grouped with its most common genes and DNA. In this sample the table shows more than 100,000 distinct CDR3 sequences, 20% to 25% of which occur a single time. The top ten hold roughly 10% of the sample.

The sample consisted of PBMCs, mostly from graft donor cells, taken 180 days after TCRalphabeta/CD19-depleted stem cell transplant. Rearrangement joined TRBV12-3 or TRBV12-4 to TRBJ2-7, with no D gene named confidently. This TCR was recovered from a male patient aged 2-9 years who had a stem cell transplant for chronic granulomatous disease, so the T cells may come from the graft donor. CDR3 sequence: CASLTAVPKYEQYF. The DNA is TGTGCCAGCTTGACCGCAGTTCCCAAGTACGAGCAGTACTTC.